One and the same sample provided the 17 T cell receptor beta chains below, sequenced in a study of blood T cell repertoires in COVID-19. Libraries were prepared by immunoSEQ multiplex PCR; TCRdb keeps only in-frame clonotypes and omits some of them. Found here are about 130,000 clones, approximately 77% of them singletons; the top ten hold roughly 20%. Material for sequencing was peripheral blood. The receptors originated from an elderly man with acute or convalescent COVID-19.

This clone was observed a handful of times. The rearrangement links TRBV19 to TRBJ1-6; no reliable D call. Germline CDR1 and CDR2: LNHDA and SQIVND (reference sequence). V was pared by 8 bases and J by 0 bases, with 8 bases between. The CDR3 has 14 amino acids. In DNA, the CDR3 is TGTGCCAGTGCGATAAGCTCCTATAATTCACCCCTCCACTTT. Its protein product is CASAISSYNSPLHF.

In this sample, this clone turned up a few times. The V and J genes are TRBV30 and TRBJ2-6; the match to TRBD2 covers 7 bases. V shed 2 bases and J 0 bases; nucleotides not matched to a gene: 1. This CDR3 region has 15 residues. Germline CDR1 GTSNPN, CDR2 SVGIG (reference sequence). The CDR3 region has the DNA TGTGCCTGGAGTTGGGAGGGCTCTGGGGCCAACGTCCTGACTTTC. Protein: CAWSWEGSGANVLTF.

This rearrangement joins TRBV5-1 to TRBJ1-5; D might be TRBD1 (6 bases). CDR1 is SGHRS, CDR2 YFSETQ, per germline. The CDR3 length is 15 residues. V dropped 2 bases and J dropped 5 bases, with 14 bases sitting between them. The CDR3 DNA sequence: TGCGCCAGCAGCTTTGACGGGACATTATATCAGCCCCAGCATTTT. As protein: CASSFDGTLYQPQHF.

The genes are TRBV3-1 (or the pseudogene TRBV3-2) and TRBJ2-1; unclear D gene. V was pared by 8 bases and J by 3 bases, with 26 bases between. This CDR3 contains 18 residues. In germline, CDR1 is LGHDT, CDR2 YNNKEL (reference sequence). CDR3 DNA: TGTGCCAGCCGCAAGGAGTTTTGGCGGTTCTGTTTCTACAATGAGCAGTTCTTC. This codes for CASRKEFWRFCFYNEQFF.

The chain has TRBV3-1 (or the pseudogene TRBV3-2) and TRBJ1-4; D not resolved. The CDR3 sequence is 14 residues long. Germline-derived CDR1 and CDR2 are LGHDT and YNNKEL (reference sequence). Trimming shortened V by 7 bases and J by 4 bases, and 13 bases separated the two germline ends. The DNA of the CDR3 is TGTGCCAGCAACCCGGGTTTTGGTAATGAAAAACTGTTTTTT. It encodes CASNPGFGNEKLFF.

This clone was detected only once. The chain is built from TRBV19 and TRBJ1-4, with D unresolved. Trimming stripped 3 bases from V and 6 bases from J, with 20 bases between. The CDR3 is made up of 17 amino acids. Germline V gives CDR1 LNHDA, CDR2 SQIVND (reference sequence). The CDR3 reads CASSIFAVKSRDEKLFF. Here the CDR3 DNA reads TGTGCCAGTAGTATTTTCGCGGTTAAATCCCGGGATGAAAAACTGTTTTTT.

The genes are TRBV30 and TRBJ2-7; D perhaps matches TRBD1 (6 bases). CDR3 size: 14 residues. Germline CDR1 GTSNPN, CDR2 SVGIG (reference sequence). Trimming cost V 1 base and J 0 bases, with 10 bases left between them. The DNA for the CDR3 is TGTGCCTGGAGTGGAGGCAGGGGCTCCTACGAGCAGTACTTC. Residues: CAWSGGRGSYEQYF. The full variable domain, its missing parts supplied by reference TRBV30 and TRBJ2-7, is SQTIHQWPATLVQPVGSPLSLECTVEGTSNPNLYWYRQAAGRGLQLLFYSVGIGQISSEVPQNLSASRPQDRQFILSSKKLLLSDSGFYLCAWSGGRGSYEQYFGPGTRLTVT.

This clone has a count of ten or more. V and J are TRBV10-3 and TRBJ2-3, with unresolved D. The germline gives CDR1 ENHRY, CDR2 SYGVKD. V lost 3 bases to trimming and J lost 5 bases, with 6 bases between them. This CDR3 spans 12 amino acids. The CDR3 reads CAISEQVDTQYF. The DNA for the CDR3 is TGTGCCATCAGTGAACAAGTAGATACGCAGTATTTT.

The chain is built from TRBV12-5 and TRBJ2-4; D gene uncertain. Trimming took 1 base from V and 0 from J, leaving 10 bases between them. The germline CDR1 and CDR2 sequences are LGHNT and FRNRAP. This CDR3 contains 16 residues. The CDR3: CASGLGQASAKNIQYF. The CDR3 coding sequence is TGTGCTAGTGGTTTGGGGCAGGCCTCAGCCAAAAACATTCAGTACTTC. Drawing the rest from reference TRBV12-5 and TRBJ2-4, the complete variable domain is DARVTQTPRHKVTEMGQEVTMRCQPILGHNTVFWYRQTMMQGLELLAYFRNRAPLDDSGMPKDRFSAEMPDATLATLKIQPSEPRDSAVYFCASGLGQASAKNIQYFGAGTRLSVL.

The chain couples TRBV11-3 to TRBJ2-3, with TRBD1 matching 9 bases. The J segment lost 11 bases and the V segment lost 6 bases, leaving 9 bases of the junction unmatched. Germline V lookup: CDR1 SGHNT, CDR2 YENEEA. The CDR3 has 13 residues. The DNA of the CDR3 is TGTGCCAGCAGACGTACCGGGACAGGGCGGCAGTATTTT. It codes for CASRRTGTGRQYF.

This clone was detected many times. In nucleotides, the CDR3 is TGTGCCAGCAGTCCCCCGGGGGGAATCACCGGGGAGCTGTTTTTT. It is translated as CASSPPGGITGELFF. The gene calls are TRBV6-2 or TRBV6-3 and TRBJ2-2; TRBD2 agrees at 7 bases. Losses at the gene ends were 5 bases for V and 4 bases for J; bases not matched to a gene: 7. The germline V gene has CDR1 MNHEY and CDR2 SVGEGT. The CDR3 covers 15 residues.

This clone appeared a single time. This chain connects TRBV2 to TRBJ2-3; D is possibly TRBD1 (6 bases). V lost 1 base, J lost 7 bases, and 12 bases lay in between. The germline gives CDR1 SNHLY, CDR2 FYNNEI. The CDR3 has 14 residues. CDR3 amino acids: CASSEGGPLNTQYF. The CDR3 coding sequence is TGTGCCAGCAGTGAAGGGGGGCCTCTAAATACGCAGTATTTT.

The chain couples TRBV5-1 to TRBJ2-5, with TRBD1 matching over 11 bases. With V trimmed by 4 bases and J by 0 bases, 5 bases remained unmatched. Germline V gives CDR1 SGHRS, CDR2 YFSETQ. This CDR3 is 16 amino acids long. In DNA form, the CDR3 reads TGCGCCAGCAGCGGGGGACAGGGGGTACACCAAGAGACCCAGTACTTC. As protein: CASSGGQGVHQETQYF.

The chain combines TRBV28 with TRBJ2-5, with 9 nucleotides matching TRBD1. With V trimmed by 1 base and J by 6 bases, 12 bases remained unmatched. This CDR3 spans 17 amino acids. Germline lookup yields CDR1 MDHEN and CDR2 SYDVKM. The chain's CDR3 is CASSLFNSGTGFQTQYF. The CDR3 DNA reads TGTGCCAGCAGTTTATTCAACTCCGGGACAGGGTTTCAGACCCAGTACTTC.

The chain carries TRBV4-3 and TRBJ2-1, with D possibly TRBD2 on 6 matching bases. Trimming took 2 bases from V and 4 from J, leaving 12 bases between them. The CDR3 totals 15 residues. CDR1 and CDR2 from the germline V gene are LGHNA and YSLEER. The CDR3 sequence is CASSQYLGLYNEQFF. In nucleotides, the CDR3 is TGCGCCAGCAGCCAATACCTGGGACTTTACAATGAGCAGTTCTTC.

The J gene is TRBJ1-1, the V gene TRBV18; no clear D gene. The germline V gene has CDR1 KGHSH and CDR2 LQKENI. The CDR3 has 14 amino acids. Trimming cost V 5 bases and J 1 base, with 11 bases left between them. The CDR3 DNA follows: TGTGCCAGCTCAATTCAGAGGGAGAACACTGAAGCTTTCTTT. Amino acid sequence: CASSIQRENTEAFF.

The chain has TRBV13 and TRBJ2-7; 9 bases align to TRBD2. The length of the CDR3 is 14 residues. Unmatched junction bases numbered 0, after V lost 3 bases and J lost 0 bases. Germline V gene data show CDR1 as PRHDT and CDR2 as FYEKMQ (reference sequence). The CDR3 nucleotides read TGTGCCAGCAGCTTTAGCGGGAGCTCCTACGAGCAGTACTTC. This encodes CASSFSGSSYEQYF. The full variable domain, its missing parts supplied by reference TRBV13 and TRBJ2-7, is AAGVIQSPRHLIKEKRETATLKCYPIPRHDTVYWYQQGPGQDPQFLISFYEKMQSDKGSIPDRFSAQQFSDYHSELNMSSLELGDSALYFCASSFSGSSYEQYFGPGTRLTVT.